The clone carrying this T cell receptor (beta chain) occurred once. The data were obtained in a study of cytotoxic CD8 clonotypes in ibrutinib-treated CLL. Libraries were prepared by immunoSEQ multiplex PCR; TCRdb keeps only in-frame clonotypes and omits some of them. The repertoire holds roughly 160,000 clones, with under 85% as singletons. The CDR3 totals 16 residues. Germline loops: CDR1 SGHRS, CDR2 YFSETQ. The trim removed 0 bases at V and 6 bases at J, leaving 7 bases unmatched. The genes are TRBV5-1 and TRBJ2-1; 9 nucleotides line up with TRBD2. The clonotype originates from a human donor with chronic lymphocytic leukemia. Sequencing used PBMCs, obtained after 24 months of ibrutinib treatment. In DNA, the CDR3 is TGCGCCAGCAGCTTGGGTTCCGGGACTAGCTTCAATGAGCAGTTCTTC. This gives the protein CASSLGSGTSFNEQFF.